The rows below give T cell receptor beta chains drawn from one sample of a study of cytomegalovirus exposure and HLA in healthy donors. TCRdb's copy holds only in-frame clones and misses some; the assay was immunoSEQ multiplex PCR. The repertoire holds about 180,000 clones, about 77% seen once, with around 2.4% in the top ten. Sequencing was performed on PBMCs. Receptor source: a man in his 60s in good health and CMV-seronegative. Each CDR3 is given with its conserved first and last residue. The order of the fields is clone size, D gene, CDR3 length, V gene, J gene, CDR3 protein, CDR3 DNA. D genes are given only for firm matches. For some rows the clone size is stated as once, few or many, or as a class when expanded; others skip it.

.	TRBD1	15	TRBV30	TRBJ2-5	CAWSGDSRIQETQYF	TGTGCCTGGAGTGGGGACAGCCGTATCCAAGAGACCCAGTACTTC
once	.	17	TRBV7-9	TRBJ2-1	CASSSTGRQGIYNEQFF	TGTGCCAGCAGCTCCACTGGGCGGCAGGGGATTTACAATGAGCAGTTCTTC
.	.	14	TRBV4-1	TRBJ1-2	CASSQVPGNDGYTF	TGCGCCAGCAGCCAAGTCCCAGGGAACGATGGCTACACCTTC
.	.	14	TRBV5-1	TRBJ2-2	CASSPNPSGGELFF	TGCGCCAGCAGCCCCAATCCGAGCGGCGGGGAGCTGTTTTTT
.	TRBD1	14	TRBV5-1	TRBJ2-3	CASCRDRVTDTQYF	TGCGCCAGCTGCCGGGACAGGGTCACAGATACGCAGTATTTT
once	.	12	TRBV30	TRBJ2-7	CAYGDKAYEQYF	TGTGCCTACGGGGACAAAGCCTACGAGCAGTACTTC
.	TRBD2	15	TRBV27	TRBJ2-3	CASSLKLAGADTQYF	TGTGCCAGCAGTTTAAAACTAGCGGGGGCCGATACGCAGTATTTT
once	.	12	TRBV7-9	TRBJ2-5	CSSSQGGETQYF	TGTTCCAGCAGCCAGGGGGGAGAGACCCAGTACTTC
.	TRBD1	14	TRBV7-2	TRBJ1-3	CASSLTGDGNTIYF	TGTGCCAGCAGCCTGACAGGGGACGGAAACACCATATATTTT
few	.	14	TRBV28	TRBJ2-7	CASSLGAGFREQYF	TGTGCCAGCAGTTTAGGGGCAGGGTTTCGCGAGCAGTACTTC
.	.	11	TRBV7-2	TRBJ2-5	CASSPQETQYF	TGTGCCAGCAGCCCCCAGGAGACCCAGTACTTC
.	TRBD1	13	TRBV27	TRBJ1-2	CASSKDRGAGYTF	TGTGCCAGCAGCAAGGACAGGGGGGCGGGCTACACCTTC
.	.	17	TRBV28	TRBJ1-5	CASSAEQGLWGNQPQHF	TGTGCCAGCAGTGCCGAGCAGGGGTTATGGGGCAATCAGCCCCAGCATTTT
.	.	15	TRBV5-6	TRBJ1-5	CASSVAGGTNQPQHF	TGTGCCAGCAGCGTGGCGGGTGGGACAAATCAGCCCCAGCATTTT
.	TRBD1	14	TRBV6-1	TRBJ2-3	CASSETGSTDTQYF	TGTGCCAGCAGTGAGACAGGGAGCACAGATACGCAGTATTTT
.	TRBD2	13	TRBV13	TRBJ2-1	CASSLGEGREQFF	TGTGCCAGCAGCTTAGGGGAGGGGAGGGAACAGTTCTTC
once	TRBD1	18	TRBV7-9	TRBJ2-7	CASSSQPGTTGESYEQYF	TGTGCCAGCAGCTCCCAGCCTGGGACGACAGGGGAGTCCTACGAGCAGTACTTC
.	.	13	TRBV19	TRBJ1-2	CATKSPTNYGYTF	TGTGCCACTAAAAGCCCCACTAACTATGGCTACACCTTC
.	.	13	TRBV18	TRBJ2-2	CASSPVENGELFF	TGTGCCAGCTCACCAGTAGAGAATGGGGAGCTGTTTTTT
.	.	14	TRBV7-9	TRBJ1-4	CASSADGLNEKLFF	TGTGCCAGCAGCGCGGACGGACTTAATGAAAAACTGTTTTTT
.	TRBD1	14	TRBV5-1	TRBJ1-1	CASGTGGASTEAFF	TGCGCCAGCGGGACAGGGGGCGCAAGCACTGAAGCTTTCTTT
few	.	12	TRBV29-1	TRBJ1-1	CSVFQGLGEAFF	TGCAGCGTATTTCAGGGGTTGGGTGAAGCTTTCTTT
few	TRBD2	14	TRBV7-8	TRBJ2-5	CASSPGRAPETQYF	TGTGCCAGCAGCCCCGGGAGGGCCCCTGAGACCCAGTACTTC
.	.	16	TRBV7-6	TRBJ2-1	CASSLDAFDGGNEQFF	TGTGCCAGCAGCTTAGACGCGTTCGACGGGGGCAATGAGCAGTTCTTC
.	TRBD1	13	TRBV2	TRBJ1-2	CASSEGQGYGYTF	TGTGCCAGCAGTGAAGGACAGGGCTATGGCTACACCTTC
.	TRBD1	13	TRBV18	TRBJ2-7	CASSHGTGVEQYF	TGTGCCAGCTCCCACGGGACAGGGGTCGAGCAGTACTTC
.	TRBD2	16	TRBV5-1	TRBJ2-3	CASSKGTSGFTDTQYF	TGCGCCAGCAGCAAAGGGACTAGCGGATTCACAGATACGCAGTATTTT
.	.	15	TRBV27	TRBJ2-3	CASRRGTQVTDTQYF	TGTGCCAGCAGAAGGGGGACGCAAGTAACAGATACGCAGTATTTT
.	TRBD1	14	TRBV5-1	TRBJ2-5	CASSGGQGKETQYF	TGCGCCAGCAGCGGAGGACAGGGGAAAGAGACCCAGTACTTC
.	.	15	TRBV19	TRBJ2-7	CASSSPGTLSYEQYF	TGTGCCAGTAGTTCCCCCGGGACTCTCTCCTACGAGCAGTACTTC
few	.	14	TRBV29-1	TRBJ1-2	CSVRSEGANYGYTF	TGCAGCGTCCGCTCGGAGGGCGCTAACTATGGCTACACCTTC
.	.	16	TRBV5-6	TRBJ1-3	CASSAWTANSGNTIYF	TGTGCCAGCAGCGCCTGGACAGCTAACTCTGGAAACACCATATATTTT
.	.	16	TRBV7-9	TRBJ2-5	CASSWGAAGAGETQYF	TGTGCCAGCAGCTGGGGGGCTGCGGGAGCCGGGGAGACCCAGTACTTC
.	.	13	TRBV7-2	TRBJ1-2	CASSLRQVGGYTF	TGTGCCAGCAGCTTAAGACAGGTCGGTGGCTACACCTTC
.	.	15	TRBV5-1	TRBJ1-3	CASSFGRQSGNTIYF	TGCGCCAGCAGCTTTGGCAGGCAATCTGGAAACACCATATATTTT